The clone carrying this T cell receptor beta chain was counted a few times. These data come from a study of early T cells in non-severe SARS-CoV-2 infection. This CDR3 is 15 amino acids long. Germline CDR1 is SGHAT and CDR2 is FQNNGV. The germline V and J ends were trimmed by 3 bases and 2 bases, with 10 bases remaining between them. TCRdb itself ran the 5' RACE reads through MiXCR, one entry per CDR3 protein. In the table there are roughly 100,000 distinct CDR3 sequences, approximately 14% of which are singletons. This chain uses TRBV11-2 with TRBJ2-2, with D tentatively TRBD1 (6 bases). Sequencing was carried out using whole blood. The receptor comes from an adult who was a healthcare worker with PCR-confirmed SARS-CoV-2 infection or an uninfected control (not recorded which). The CDR3 protein is CASSFQDRNTGELFF. In DNA, the CDR3 is TGTGCCAGCAGCTTCCAGGACAGAAACACCGGGGAGCTGTTTTTT.